This TCR beta chain originates from a study of blood T cell repertoires in COVID-19. Germline V gives CDR1 SGHRS, CDR2 YFSETQ. There are 14 residues in the CDR3. With 3 bases clipped from V and 5 bases from J, the junction kept 6 bases outside the gene matches. Using immunoSEQ multiplex PCR, the repertoire was profiled, and TCRdb retains in-frame clones only, with some absent. The sample lists around 250,000 clones, around 90% occurring once. The chain combines TRBV5-1 with TRBJ1-1, with TRBD1 identical over 8 bases. The source material was peripheral blood. This TCR came from a woman in her forties who had recovered from COVID-19. CDR3 amino acids: CASSSGQGGTEAFF. CDR3 DNA sequence: TGCGCCAGCAGCTCTGGACAGGGTGGGACTGAAGCTTTCTTT.